This TCR beta chain is drawn from a study of cytomegalovirus exposure and HLA in healthy donors. Study-wide results and caveats: A missense variant in DCLRE1C was later tied to TCR beta V- and J-gene trimming. A later analysis reportedly found fewer N-insertions in an Asian-associated ancestry cluster than the roughly 680-donor mean. It was reported that the classifier diagnosed cytomegalovirus status with high specificity and sensitivity in both the original and validation cohorts.

A remark on this clone: Its antigen is as yet unknown.

In the PCR, 60 Vbeta and 13 Jbeta primers were used. This table comes from immunoSEQ multiplex PCR, and its TCRdb copy is limited to in-frame clones, with some not included. The data show 85,000 to 100,000 clones, around 64% seen once. CDR1 LNHDA and CDR2 SQIVND come from the germline V gene (reference sequence). V lost 4 bases to trimming and J lost 5 bases, with 14 bases between them. The CDR3 has 14 amino acids. The TCR originated in a man in his sixties in good health and CMV-seronegative. The sequencing sample was made of PBMCs. The rearrangement joins TRBV19 to TRBJ1-2, with D perhaps TRBD1 (6 bases). CDR3 DNA: TGTGCCAGTAGTACCCCACGGACAGCTTATGGCTACACCTTC. Its protein product is CASSTPRTAYGYTF.